This TCR beta chain was identified in a study of T cells after posttransplantation cyclophosphamide. Study-wide points: TRB overlap between skin or GI tissue T cells and blood was limited. Donor CD8+ memory clones often dominated recipient blood repertoires at later times. TRB clonality was highly associated with recipient CMV seropositivity and reactivation.

Only in-frame clones appear in the TCRdb table, and some are missing; sequencing was by immunoSEQ multiplex PCR. The sample presents 30,000 or so clones, none singletons. This CDR3 has 16 amino acids. The germline gives CDR1 LGHNA, CDR2 YSLEER. V lost 2 bases and J 1 base, leaving 12 bases between the germline ends. The related graft donor's blood sample was taken on the day of bone marrow donation. There are many counts of this clone. Its antigen is unidentified. The sample was PBMCs. This clonotype originated in an older woman in good health, CMV-negative, and a related stem cell transplant donor. The chain carries TRBV4-3 and TRBJ1-3; no clear D gene. CDR3 protein: CASSQNLLASGNTIYF. CDR3 DNA sequence: TGCGCCAGCAGCCAAAATTTACTAGCTTCTGGAAACACCATATATTTT.